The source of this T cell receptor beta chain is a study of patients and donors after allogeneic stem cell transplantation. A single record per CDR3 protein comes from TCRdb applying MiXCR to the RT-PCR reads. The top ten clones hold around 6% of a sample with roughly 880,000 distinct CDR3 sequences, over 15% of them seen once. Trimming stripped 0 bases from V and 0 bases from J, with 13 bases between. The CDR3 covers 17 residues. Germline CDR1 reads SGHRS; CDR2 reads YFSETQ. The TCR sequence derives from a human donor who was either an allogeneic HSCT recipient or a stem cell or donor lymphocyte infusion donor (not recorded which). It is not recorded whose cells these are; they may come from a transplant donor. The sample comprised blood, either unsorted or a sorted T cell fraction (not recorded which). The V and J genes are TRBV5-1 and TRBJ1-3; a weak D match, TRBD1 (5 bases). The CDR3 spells CASSLEEGPYSGNTIYF. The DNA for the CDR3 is TGCGCCAGCAGCTTGGAGGAGGGACCGTACTCTGGAAACACCATATATTTT. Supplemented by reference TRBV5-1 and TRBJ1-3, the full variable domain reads KAGVTQTPRYLIKTRGQQVTLSCSPISGHRSVSWYQQTPGQGLQFLFEYFSETQRNKGNFPGRFSGRQFSNSRSEMNVSTLELGDSALYLCASSLEEGPYSGNTIYFGEGSWLTVV.